A single sample is the source of the 13 T cell receptor beta chains below, sequenced in a study of cytomegalovirus exposure and HLA in healthy donors. This PCR relied on a set of 60 Vbeta primers and 13 Jbeta primers. Libraries were prepared by immunoSEQ multiplex PCR; TCRdb keeps only in-frame clonotypes and omits some of them. The sample yields around 76,000 clones, about two thirds seen once. The material sequenced was PBMCs. These receptor sequences come from a woman aged 50 to 60 in good health and CMV-seropositive.

The genes are TRBV5-6 and TRBJ2-2; 10 nucleotides agree with TRBD1. CDR3 size: 14 residues. V was clipped by 4 bases and J by 10 bases; unmatched bases: 7. The germline V gene has CDR1 SGHDT and CDR2 YYEEEE. In DNA form, the CDR3 reads TGTGCCAGCAGCACGCCGGACAGGGGGGCGGAGCTGTTTTTT. Translating gives CASSTPDRGAELFF. Full variable domain (outside the CDR3, taken from reference TRBV5-6 and TRBJ2-2): DAGVTQSPTHLIKTRGQQVTLRCSPKSGHDTVSWYQQALGQGPQFIFQYYEEEERQRGNFPDRFSGHQFPNYSSELNVNALLLGDSALYLCASSTPDRGAELFFGEGSRLTVL.

DNA for the CDR3: TGTGCCAGCAGTTTATCGGGCGGAAACACCATATATTTT. Protein: CASSLSGGNTIYF. The V and J genes are TRBV27 and TRBJ1-3; D gene unclear. Germline V gene sequence: CDR1 MNHEY, CDR2 SMNVEV (reference sequence). CDR3 size: 13 residues. Trimming stripped 0 bases from V and 4 bases from J, with 4 bases between.

The V call is TRBV5-1, the J call TRBJ1-2, with D perhaps TRBD1 (6 bases). Germline CDR1 is SGHRS and CDR2 is YFSETQ. The CDR3 spans 15 residues. V was clipped by 4 bases and J by 4 bases, with 17 bases between them. This CDR3 reads CASSPGTLTTYGYTF. Here the CDR3 DNA reads TGCGCCAGCAGCCCGGGGACATTGACCACCTATGGCTACACCTTC.

The chain joins TRBV30 to TRBJ1-1, with D tentatively TRBD1 (5 bases). Germline loops: CDR1 GTSNPN, CDR2 SVGIG (reference sequence). The V and J ends lost 0 bases and 13 bases respectively, with 18 bases between them. This CDR3 has 13 residues. The CDR3 protein is CAWSVLQGRVVFF. CDR3 sequence (DNA): TGTGCCTGGAGTGTGTTGCAGGGAAGGGTAGTTTTCTTT.

V and J are TRBV2 and TRBJ1-5; TRBD1 matches 7 bases. Germline V CDR1 and CDR2: SNHLY, FYNNEI. V was pared by 7 bases and J by 0 bases, with 12 bases of the junction left unmatched. This CDR3 is 17 amino acids long. This CDR3 is CASTLLRDSFSNQPQHF. In DNA, the CDR3 is TGTGCCAGCACCCTTCTCCGGGACAGCTTTAGCAATCAGCCCCAGCATTTT.

The chain combines TRBV7-9 with TRBJ1-2; 9 positions match TRBD1. Trimming at V came to 3 bases and at J to 2 bases, leaving 4 bases not matched to a gene. Germline V gene sequence: CDR1 SEHNR, CDR2 FQNEAQ (reference sequence). This CDR3 is 15 amino acids long. CDR3 bases: TGTGCCAGCAGCTTCGGCGACAGGGGGAACTATGGCTACACCTTC. Amino acid sequence: CASSFGDRGNYGYTF.

The J gene is TRBJ2-1, the V gene TRBV7-9; 8 bases are a match to TRBD2. The J segment lost 7 bases and the V segment lost 1 base, leaving 9 bases of the junction unmatched. Germline CDR1 SEHNR, CDR2 FQNEAQ (reference sequence). The CDR3 spans 16 residues. The CDR3 bases are TGTGCCAGCAGCTTAGGCGGGACTAGTTGGGGTAATGAGCAGTTCTTC. It is translated as CASSLGGTSWGNEQFF.

The rearrangement uses TRBV7-9 and TRBJ1-1, with unresolved D. Germline V gene sequence: CDR1 SEHNR, CDR2 FQNEAQ (reference sequence). Trimming removed 9 bases at V and 0 bases at J, with 11 bases between. CDR3 size: 13 residues. CDR3 loop: CASKNSLNTEAFF. DNA of the CDR3: TGTGCCAGTAAGAACAGTTTGAACACTGAAGCTTTCTTT.

The chain recombines TRBV5-1 with TRBJ1-2, with no clear D. V lost 0 bases, J lost 6 bases, and 9 bases lay in between. The CDR3 sequence is 13 residues long. Germline V gives CDR1 SGHRS, CDR2 YFSETQ. CDR3 DNA sequence: TGCGCCAGCAGCTTGGATATAGTGGATGGCTACACCTTC. Translated: CASSLDIVDGYTF. The full variable domain, rest sourced from reference TRBV5-1 and TRBJ1-2, is KAGVTQTPRYLIKTRGQQVTLSCSPISGHRSVSWYQQTPGQGLQFLFEYFSETQRNKGNFPGRFSGRQFSNSRSEMNVSTLELGDSALYLCASSLDIVDGYTFGSGTRLTVV.

The chain carries TRBV4-1 and TRBJ1-3, with D possibly TRBD1 on 5 matching bases. Per germline, CDR1 MGHRA and CDR2 YSYEKL. Deletions cut 5 bases from V and 0 bases from J, with 11 bases between. The CDR3 spans 15 residues. The CDR3 nucleotides read TGCGCCAGCAGCGATTACAGGACCTCTGGAAACACCATATATTTT. Translating gives CASSDYRTSGNTIYF.

J is TRBJ1-2 and V is TRBV7-2; D possibly corresponds to TRBD1 (6 bases). This CDR3 spans 14 amino acids. The germline V gene encodes CDR1 SGHTA and CDR2 FQGNSA. The V end lost 1 base, the J end lost 6 bases, and 12 bases lay between the germline ends. The CDR3 is CASSLGRGADGYTF. Written as DNA, the CDR3 is TGTGCCAGCAGCTTAGGACGGGGGGCCGATGGCTACACCTTC.

The chain has TRBV29-1 and TRBJ2-3, with 10 positions matching TRBD2. From germline, CDR1 is SQVTM and CDR2 ANQGSEA. V gave up 3 bases and J gave up 9 bases; unmatched junction bases: 12. The CDR3 is 15 amino acids. CDR3 loop: CSVEDDPSGGHTQYF. The DNA for the CDR3 is TGCAGCGTTGAGGACGATCCTAGCGGGGGACACACGCAGTATTTT.

This clone has just one count. The V and J genes are TRBV19 and TRBJ1-1; tentatively, D is TRBD1 (6 bases). Germline V lookup: CDR1 LNHDA, CDR2 SQIVND (reference sequence). The CDR3 has 18 residues. V dropped 5 bases and J dropped 7 bases, with 29 bases sitting between them. CDR3 amino acids: CASSRDTGTTKGGNEAFF. Here the CDR3 DNA reads TGTGCCAGTAGTCGCGACACCGGGACAACTAAAGGTGGAAATGAAGCTTTCTTT.